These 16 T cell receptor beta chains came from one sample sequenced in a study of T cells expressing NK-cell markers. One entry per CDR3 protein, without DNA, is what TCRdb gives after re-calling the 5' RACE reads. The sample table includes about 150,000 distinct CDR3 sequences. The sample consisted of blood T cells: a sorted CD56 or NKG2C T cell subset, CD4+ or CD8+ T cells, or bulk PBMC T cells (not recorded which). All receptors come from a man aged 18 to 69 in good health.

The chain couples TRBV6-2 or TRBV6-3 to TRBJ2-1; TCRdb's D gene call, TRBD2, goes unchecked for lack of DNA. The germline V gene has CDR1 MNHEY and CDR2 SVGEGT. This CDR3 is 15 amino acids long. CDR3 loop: CASRTSGELYNEQFF.

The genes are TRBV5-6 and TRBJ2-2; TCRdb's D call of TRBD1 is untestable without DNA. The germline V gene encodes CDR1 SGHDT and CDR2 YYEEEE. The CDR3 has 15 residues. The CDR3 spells CASSHGWDGTGELFF.

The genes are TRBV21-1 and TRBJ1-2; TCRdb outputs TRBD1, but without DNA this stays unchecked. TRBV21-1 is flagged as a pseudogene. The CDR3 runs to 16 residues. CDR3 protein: CASSIPRDRGRGGYTF.

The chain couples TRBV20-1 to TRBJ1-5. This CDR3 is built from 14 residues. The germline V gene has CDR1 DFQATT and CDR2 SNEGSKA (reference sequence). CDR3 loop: CSARDLAENQPQHF.

The CDR3 protein is CSASEDRGGYSNQPQHF. The rearrangement joins TRBV20-1 to TRBJ1-5; the TCRdb D gene call, TRBD1, has no DNA to confirm it. The CDR3 is 17 residues long. Looked up from germline, CDR1 is DFQATT and CDR2 is SNEGSKA (reference sequence).

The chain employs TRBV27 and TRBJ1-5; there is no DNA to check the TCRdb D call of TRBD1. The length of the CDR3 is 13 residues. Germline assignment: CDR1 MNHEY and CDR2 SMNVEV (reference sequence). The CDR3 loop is CASSSQGKQPQHF.

This CDR3 is CASSSTGQRIVYEQYF. V gene TRBV7-9 combines with J gene TRBJ2-7; without DNA, the TCRdb call of TRBD2 cannot be checked. The CDR3 has 16 amino acids. Germline-derived CDR1 and CDR2 are SEHNR and FQNEAQ (reference sequence).

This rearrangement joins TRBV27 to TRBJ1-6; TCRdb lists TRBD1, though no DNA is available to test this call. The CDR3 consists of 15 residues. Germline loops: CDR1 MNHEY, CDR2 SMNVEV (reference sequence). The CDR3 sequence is CASSLQGAGASPLHF.

This CDR3 is CASSYSFTPNQPQHF. The chain joins TRBV6-5 to TRBJ1-5. Per germline, CDR1 MNHEY and CDR2 SVGAGI. The length of the CDR3 is 15 residues.

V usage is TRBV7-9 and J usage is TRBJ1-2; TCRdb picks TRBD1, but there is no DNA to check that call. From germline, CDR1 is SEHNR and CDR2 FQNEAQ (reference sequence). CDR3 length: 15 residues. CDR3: CASSETGQSDYGYTF.

This CDR3 reads CASRFGYSNQPQHF. This chain uses TRBV12-3 or TRBV12-4 with TRBJ1-5. This CDR3 spans 14 amino acids.

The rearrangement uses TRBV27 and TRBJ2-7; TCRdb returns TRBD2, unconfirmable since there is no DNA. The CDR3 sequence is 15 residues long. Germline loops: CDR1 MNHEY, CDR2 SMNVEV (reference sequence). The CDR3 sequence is CASSFARASSYEQYF.

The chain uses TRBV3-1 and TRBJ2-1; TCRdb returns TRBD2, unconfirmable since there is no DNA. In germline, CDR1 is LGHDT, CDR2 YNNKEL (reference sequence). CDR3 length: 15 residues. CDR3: CASSATSGGVGEQFF.

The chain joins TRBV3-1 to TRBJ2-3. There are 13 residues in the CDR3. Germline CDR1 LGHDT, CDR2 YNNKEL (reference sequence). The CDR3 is CASTPKLTDTQYF.

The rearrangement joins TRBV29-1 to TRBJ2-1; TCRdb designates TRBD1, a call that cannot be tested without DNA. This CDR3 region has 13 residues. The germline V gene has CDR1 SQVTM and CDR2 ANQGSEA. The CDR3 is CSVEAGGRGEKFF.

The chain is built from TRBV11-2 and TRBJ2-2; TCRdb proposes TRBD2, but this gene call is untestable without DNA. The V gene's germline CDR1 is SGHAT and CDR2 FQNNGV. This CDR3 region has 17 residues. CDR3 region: CASSLVFSGANTGELFF. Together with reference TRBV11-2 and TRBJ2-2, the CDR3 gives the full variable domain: EAGVAQSPRYKIIEKRQSVAFWCNPISGHATLYWYQQILGQGPKLLIQFQNNGVVDDSQLPKDRFSAERLKGVDSTLKIQPAKLEDSAVYLCASSLVFSGANTGELFFGEGSRLTVL.